These 5 T cell receptor beta chains were sequenced from one sample in a study of post-analysis software for immune sequencing data. The TCR beta cDNA libraries contained unique molecular identifiers. TCRdb fed the PCR reads into MiXCR, producing one record per CDR3 protein. Of 500,000 to 600,000 distinct CDR3 sequences in the sample, roughly 47% were seen once. Antigens for these TCRs are unknown. Whole-study findings and limits: Controls showed lower frequencies than patients for roughly five TRBV segments, and TRBV5-6, TRBV5-1 and TRBV20-1 were among these.

Specimen: blood. Source of these receptors: a girl aged 5-17 years with multiple sclerosis.

This clonotype was picked up a small number of times. The chain employs TRBV12-3 or TRBV12-4 and TRBJ2-3; 9 positions agree with TRBD2. J lost 3 bases, V lost 5 bases, and 9 bases had no gene match. The CDR3 covers 16 residues. CDR3 DNA sequence: TGTGCCAGCAGTCATTCAGGGCGGGAGGGTACAGATACGCAGTATTTT. This gives the protein CASSHSGREGTDTQYF.

This chain joins TRBV27 and TRBJ1-6; TRBD1 agrees at 7 bases. The V gene end was trimmed by 8 bases and the J gene end by 9 bases; junction bases not matched to a gene: 16. The germline V gene has CDR1 MNHEY and CDR2 SMNVEV (reference sequence). This CDR3 has 16 amino acids. The CDR3 nucleotides read TGTGCCAGCGGCGGTTGGCAGGGGGGAATTAGTTCACCCCTCCACTTT. This sequence encodes CASGGWQGGISSPLHF.

J is TRBJ2-5 and V is TRBV3-1, with D possibly being TRBD2 (5 bases). The CDR3 spans 17 residues. Trimming shortened V by 4 bases and J by 2 bases, and 20 bases separated the two germline ends. Looked up from germline, CDR1 is LGHDT and CDR2 is YNNKEL (reference sequence). In DNA form, the CDR3 reads TGTGCCAGCAGCCCCAGAGGAGTTGAGGGAGAACAAGAGACCCAGTACTTC. It codes for CASSPRGVEGEQETQYF.

This chain links TRBV5-1 with TRBJ2-7, with D uncertain. The J call is in doubt because the DNA end fits TRBJ2-5 better. CDR3 size: 11 residues. The germline V gene encodes CDR1 SGHRS and CDR2 YFSETQ. The CDR3 nucleotides are TGCGCCAGCAGGATGGAAGAGACCCAGTACTTC. This sequence encodes CASRMEETQYF.

V gene TRBV5-1 combines with J gene TRBJ2-3, with 7 bases fitting TRBD1. V gave up 1 base and J gave up 0 bases; unmatched junction bases: 5. This CDR3 has 16 amino acids. Germline CDR1 is SGHRS and CDR2 is YFSETQ. CDR3 bases: TGCGCCAGCAGCTTGTCTGTGGGACAGAGCACAGATACGCAGTATTTT. The encoded protein is CASSLSVGQSTDTQYF.